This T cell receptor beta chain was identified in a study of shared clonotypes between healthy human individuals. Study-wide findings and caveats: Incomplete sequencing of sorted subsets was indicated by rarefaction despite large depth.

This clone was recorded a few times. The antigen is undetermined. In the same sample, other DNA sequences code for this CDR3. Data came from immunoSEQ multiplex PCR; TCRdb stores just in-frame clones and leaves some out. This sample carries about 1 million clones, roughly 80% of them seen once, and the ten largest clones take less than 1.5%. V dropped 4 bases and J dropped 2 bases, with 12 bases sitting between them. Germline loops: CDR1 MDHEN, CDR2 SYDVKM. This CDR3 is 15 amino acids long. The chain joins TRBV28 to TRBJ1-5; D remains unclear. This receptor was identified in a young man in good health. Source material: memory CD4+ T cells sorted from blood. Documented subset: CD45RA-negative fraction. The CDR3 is CASSSPGGGNQPQHF. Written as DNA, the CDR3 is TGTGCCAGCAGTTCCCCCGGCGGAGGCAATCAGCCCCAGCATTTT.